These 6 T cell receptor beta chains were sequenced from one sample in a study of OX40 agonist ivuxolimab in advanced cancers. Profiled with immunoSEQ multiplex PCR; TCRdb holds only in-frame clones, not every one. The repertoire consists of 60,000 to 85,000 clones, with around nine tenths occurring once and the leading ten covering 0.37%. This material consisted of CD4+ or CD8+ T cells sorted from blood, taken in a trial of the OX40 agonist ivuxolimab. The source of these receptors is an adult with an advanced solid tumor such as melanoma, head and neck, liver or kidney cancer.

This chain joins TRBV19 and TRBJ2-1; 10 positions match TRBD2. Looked up from germline, CDR1 is LNHDA and CDR2 is SQIVND (reference sequence). CDR3 length: 17 amino acids. V lost 0 bases, J lost 4 bases, and 6 bases stayed unmatched. CDR3 region: CASSIDILAGEYNEQFF. As DNA, the CDR3 is TGTGCCAGTAGTATAGATATCCTAGCGGGAGAGTACAATGAGCAGTTCTTC.

This chain uses TRBV5-1 with TRBJ2-1; no definite D call. Deletions cut 4 bases from V and 0 bases from J, with 14 bases between. Germline V gives CDR1 SGHRS, CDR2 YFSETQ. The CDR3 consists of 16 residues. CDR3 loop: CASSPLDLSSYNEQFF. CDR3 in DNA: TGCGCCAGCAGCCCCCTGGACCTGAGCTCCTACAATGAGCAGTTCTTC.

The gene calls are TRBV4-2 and TRBJ2-2, with D possibly being TRBD2 (7 bases). The CDR3 has 18 residues. Germline V gene lookup returns CDR1 LGHNA and CDR2 YNFKEQ. The ends were cut back, 1 base at V and 2 bases at J, with 17 bases in the middle. CDR3 sequence reads: CASSQVRGAETNTGELFF. The CDR3 DNA sequence: TGTGCCAGCAGCCAAGTCCGGGGGGCGGAAACAAACACCGGGGAGCTGTTTTTT.

V and J are TRBV19 and TRBJ1-1; no clear D gene. Per the germline V gene, CDR1 is LNHDA and CDR2 is SQIVND (reference sequence). With 1 base removed from V and 6 bases from J, the gap between germline ends came to 9 bases. The CDR3 totals 13 residues. CDR3 sequence: CASSIGVLAEAFF. For the CDR3, the DNA is TGTGCCAGTAGTATAGGAGTCCTGGCTGAAGCTTTCTTT.

V is TRBV2 and J is TRBJ1-3; TRBD1 matches at 8 bases. CDR1 SNHLY and CDR2 FYNNEI come from the germline V gene. V was clipped by 8 bases and J by 0 bases; unmatched bases: 3. CDR3 size: 14 residues. This chain's CDR3 is CASRDRNSGNTIYF. In nucleotides, the CDR3 is TGTGCCAGCCGGGACAGGAACTCTGGAAACACCATATATTTT.

The rearrangement links TRBV2 to TRBJ1-5; D gene unclear. V dropped 3 bases and J dropped 5 bases, with 11 bases sitting between them. The CDR3 is made up of 14 amino acids. Per the germline V gene, CDR1 is SNHLY and CDR2 is FYNNEI. The CDR3 DNA follows: TGTGCCAGCAGTGATTCGCAGAGAGATCAGCCCCAGCATTTT. It yields the protein CASSDSQRDQPQHF. The whole variable domain, filled in from reference TRBV2 and TRBJ1-5, reads EPEVTQTPSHQVTQMGQEVILRCVPISNHLYFYWYRQILGQKVEFLVSFYNNEISEKSEIFDDQFSVERPDGSNFTLKIRSTKLEDSAMYFCASSDSQRDQPQHFGDGTRLSIL.